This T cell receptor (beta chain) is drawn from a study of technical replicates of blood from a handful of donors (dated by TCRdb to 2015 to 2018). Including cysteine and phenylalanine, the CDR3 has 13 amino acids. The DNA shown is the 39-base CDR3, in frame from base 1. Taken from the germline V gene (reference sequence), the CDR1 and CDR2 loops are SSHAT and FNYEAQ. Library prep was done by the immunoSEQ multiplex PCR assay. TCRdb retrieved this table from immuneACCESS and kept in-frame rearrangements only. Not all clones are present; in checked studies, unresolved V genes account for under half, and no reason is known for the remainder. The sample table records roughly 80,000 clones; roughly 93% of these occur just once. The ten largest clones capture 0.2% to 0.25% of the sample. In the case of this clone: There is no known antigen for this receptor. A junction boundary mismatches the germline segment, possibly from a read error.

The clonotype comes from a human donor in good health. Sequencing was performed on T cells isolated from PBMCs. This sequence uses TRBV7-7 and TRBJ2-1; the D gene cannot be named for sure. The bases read TGTGCTAGCAGCTTAGCTTCAGGCGATGAGCAGTTCTTC. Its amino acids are CASSLASGDEQFF.